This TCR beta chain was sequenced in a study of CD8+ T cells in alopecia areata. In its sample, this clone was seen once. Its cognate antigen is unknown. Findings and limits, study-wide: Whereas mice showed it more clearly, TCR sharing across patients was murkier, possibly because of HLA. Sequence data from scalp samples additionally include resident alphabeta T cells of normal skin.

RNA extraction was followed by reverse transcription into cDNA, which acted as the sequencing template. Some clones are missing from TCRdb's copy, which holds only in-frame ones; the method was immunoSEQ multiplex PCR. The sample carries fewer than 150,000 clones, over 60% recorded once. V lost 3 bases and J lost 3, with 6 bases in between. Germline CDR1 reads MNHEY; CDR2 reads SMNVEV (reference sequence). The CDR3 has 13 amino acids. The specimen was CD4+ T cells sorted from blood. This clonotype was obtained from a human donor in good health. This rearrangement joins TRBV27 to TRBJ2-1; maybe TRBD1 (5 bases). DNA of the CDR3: TGTGCCAGCAGTTTTACAGGCTACAATGAGCAGTTCTTC. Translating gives CASSFTGYNEQFF.